What follows are 4 T cell receptor beta chains derived from one specimen sequenced in a study of T cells in Graves' hyperthyroidism and ophthalmopathy. Amplification of TCR beta CDR3 regions used RNA as the template. First-round RT-PCR of the TCR CDR3 relied on the HTBI primer set. From the multiplex PCR reads, TCRdb called clonotypes with MiXCR, one entry per CDR3 protein. The sample records approximately 360,000 distinct CDR3 sequences, roughly 25% being singletons. Specimen: blood. The receptor set was obtained from a man aged 50 to 60 with Graves' hyperthyroidism.

This clonotype was seen a few times. V usage is TRBV6-1 and J usage is TRBJ1-1; 7 bases are a match to TRBD1. Trimming took 6 bases from V and 4 from J; bases not matched to a gene: 5. Per the germline V gene, CDR1 is MNHNS and CDR2 is SASEGT. The CDR3 consists of 13 residues. CDR3 nucleotides: TGTGCCAGCAGCCAGGGGGAGAGCACTGAAGCTTTCTTT. Translation: CASSQGESTEAFF.

V is TRBV2 and J is TRBJ2-1; weak D call: TRBD2 (5 bases). The DNA end lines up better with TRBJ2-7; the J call may be wrong. This CDR3 has 13 amino acids. Germline V gene data show CDR1 as SNHLY and CDR2 as FYNNEI. The CDR3 region is CASSLSVYNEQYF. The CDR3 nucleotides are TGTGCCAGCAGCCTTAGCGTTTACAATGAGCAGTACTTC.

V is TRBV24-1 and J is TRBJ2-1; TRBD2 matches at 14 bases. The V gene end was trimmed by 11 bases and the J gene end by 3 bases; junction bases not matched to a gene: 8. CDR1 is KGHDR, CDR2 SFDVKD, per germline. This CDR3 region has 16 residues. The DNA of the CDR3 is TGTGCCATAGGGACTAGCGGGAGTGGGGTCTACAATGAGCAGTTCTTC. Its protein is CAIGTSGSGVYNEQFF.

The chain carries TRBV5-1 and TRBJ1-2; D is ambiguous. V gave up 2 bases and J gave up 3 bases, with 20 bases separating them. The CDR3 extends over 17 amino acids. The germline CDR1 and CDR2 sequences are SGHRS and YFSETQ. CDR3 sequence reads: CASSFHPPPTGYYGYTF. CDR3 DNA: TGCGCCAGCAGCTTTCACCCCCCCCCCACGGGGTACTATGGCTACACCTTC.